These T cell receptor beta chains were read from a single sample in a study of T cells in Graves' hyperthyroidism and ophthalmopathy. TCRdb re-derived calls from the multiplex PCR reads in MiXCR, one entry per CDR3 protein. The sample lists some 510,000 distinct CDR3 sequences, less than 25% occurring once. Sequencing was carried out using blood. These receptors were taken from a man between 18 and 29 years old with Graves' hyperthyroidism. CDR3s include the opening cysteine and the closing phenylalanine or tryptophan. D genes are given only for firm matches. Some rows mark clone size as missing; the rest say once, few, many or name a class of expanded clone.

J gene: TRBJ2-2
V gene: TRBV5-1
D gene: TRBD1
clone size: -
CDR3 DNA: TGCGCCAGCAGTAGACAGGGGGACCACACCGGGGAGCTGTTTTTT
CDR3 protein: CASSRQGDHTGELFF

J gene: TRBJ2-5
V gene: TRBV6-2/TRBV6-3
D gene: -
clone size: many
CDR3 DNA: TGTGCCAGCAGACCCCCCGGGGGATGGGGAGAGACCCAGTACTTC
CDR3 protein: CASRPPGGWGETQYF

J gene: TRBJ1-2
V gene: TRBV6-5
D gene: TRBD1
clone size: many
CDR3 DNA: TGTGCCAGCAGTTACTCAAGACAGGGAAATGGCTACACCTTC
CDR3 protein: CASSYSRQGNGYTF

J gene: TRBJ2-1
V gene: TRBV20-1
D gene: TRBD1
clone size: once
CDR3 DNA: TGCAGTGCTGGGACCGGGACAGGGCATTACAATGAGCAGTTCTTC
CDR3 protein: CSAGTGTGHYNEQFF

J gene: TRBJ1-5
V gene: TRBV12-3/TRBV12-4
D gene: -
clone size: many
CDR3 DNA: TGTGCCAGCAGCCTGGGAGCAGGGGAAAAACTCAATCAGCCCCAGCATTTT
CDR3 protein: CASSLGAGEKLNQPQHF

J gene: TRBJ1-1
V gene: TRBV13
D gene: TRBD1
clone size: many
CDR3 DNA: TGTGCCAGCAGCTACGGACAGGGGGTTACTGAAGCTTTCTTT
CDR3 protein: CASSYGQGVTEAFF

J gene: TRBJ2-7
V gene: TRBV28
D gene: -
clone size: -
CDR3 DNA: TGTGCCAGCAGTTTAGGGGCGAGTGACGAGCGGTACTTC
CDR3 protein: CASSLGASDERYF

J gene: TRBJ1-5
V gene: TRBV12-3/TRBV12-4
D gene: -
clone size: -
CDR3 DNA: TGTGCCAGCAGTTTTGTCGAGGGGTATCAGCCCCAGCATTTT
CDR3 protein: CASSFVEGYQPQHF

J gene: TRBJ2-7
V gene: TRBV7-2
D gene: TRBD2
clone size: -
CDR3 DNA: TGTGCCAGCAGCACGACTAGCGGGAGGCAGTACGAGCAGTACTTC
CDR3 protein: CASSTTSGRQYEQYF

J gene: TRBJ1-5
V gene: TRBV12-3/TRBV12-4
D gene: -
clone size: many
CDR3 DNA: TGTGCCAGCAGCTATGGACAGATGCGGGGCAATCAGCCCCAGCATTTT
CDR3 protein: CASSYGQMRGNQPQHF

J gene: TRBJ2-2
V gene: TRBV19
D gene: TRBD1
clone size: few
CDR3 DNA: TGTGCCAGTGTACAGGGGAACATCGGGGAGCTGTTTTTT
CDR3 protein: CASVQGNIGELFF

J gene: TRBJ2-7
V gene: TRBV18
D gene: -
clone size: few
CDR3 DNA: TGTGCCAGCTCACCTCCCGGAAGGGAAAGGTCCTACGAGCAGTACTTC
CDR3 protein: CASSPPGRERSYEQYF

J gene: TRBJ2-6
V gene: TRBV29-1
D gene: -
clone size: many
CDR3 DNA: TGCAGCGTCCGGCAGGGACCCTTCCCGGGGGCCAACGTCCTGACTTTC
CDR3 protein: CSVRQGPFPGANVLTF

J gene: TRBJ1-2
V gene: TRBV4-1
D gene: -
clone size: many
CDR3 DNA: TGCGCCAGCAGCCAATTATGGAACGGGGGCTATGGCTACACCTTC
CDR3 protein: CASSQLWNGGYGYTF

J gene: TRBJ1-1
V gene: TRBV12-3/TRBV12-4
D gene: -
clone size: many
CDR3 DNA: TGTGCCAGCAGTTTAGCGCCCTCGGTCGGGGGGGGCACTGAAGCTTTCTTT
CDR3 protein: CASSLAPSVGGGTEAFF

J gene: TRBJ2-5
V gene: TRBV4-1
D gene: -
clone size: many
CDR3 DNA: TGCGCCAGCAGCCAAGAGTTCCAGACCCAGTACTTC
CDR3 protein: CASSQEFQTQYF

J gene: TRBJ2-7
V gene: TRBV28
D gene: TRBD1
clone size: few
CDR3 DNA: TGTGCCAGCTGCCCGGGACAGCCCTACGAGCAGTACTTC
CDR3 protein: CASCPGQPYEQYF

J gene: TRBJ1-3
V gene: TRBV12-3/TRBV12-4
D gene: -
clone size: many
CDR3 DNA: TGTGCCAGCAGCTCTTATACCTCTGGAAACACCATATATTTT
CDR3 protein: CASSSYTSGNTIYF

J gene: TRBJ1-1
V gene: TRBV6-1
D gene: -
clone size: -
CDR3 DNA: TGTGCCAGCAGATTTAGCATTGGTCTGGCGAACACTGAAGCTTTCTTT
CDR3 protein: CASRFSIGLANTEAFF

J gene: TRBJ1-2
V gene: TRBV30
D gene: -
clone size: -
CDR3 DNA: TGTGCCTGGGGCTCCCAGGGAACTACCTATGGCTACACCTTC
CDR3 protein: CAWGSQGTTYGYTF

J gene: TRBJ2-7
V gene: TRBV12-3/TRBV12-4
D gene: -
clone size: many
CDR3 DNA: TGTGCCAGCAGCCTGACCGGGGACGAGCAGTACTTC
CDR3 protein: CASSLTGDEQYF

J gene: TRBJ1-6
V gene: TRBV2
D gene: -
clone size: -
CDR3 DNA: TGTGCCAGCAGTGAAAACAGGGAACGATCACCCCTCCACTTT
CDR3 protein: CASSENRERSPLHF

J gene: TRBJ1-3
V gene: TRBV5-5
D gene: -
clone size: many
CDR3 DNA: TGTGCCAGCAGCTGGGGGCTCGGCTCTGGAAACACCATATATTTT
CDR3 protein: CASSWGLGSGNTIYF

J gene: TRBJ2-7
V gene: TRBV3-1
D gene: TRBD1
clone size: -
CDR3 DNA: TGTGCCAGCAGCCTACAGGGGGAGAGCTCCTACGAGCAGTACTTC
CDR3 protein: CASSLQGESSYEQYF

J gene: TRBJ2-5
V gene: TRBV20-1
D gene: -
clone size: -
CDR3 DNA: TGCAGTGCTAGAGATTTCGCGGGGCAAAGGGAGACCCAGTACTTC
CDR3 protein: CSARDFAGQRETQYF

J gene: TRBJ2-7
V gene: TRBV20-1
D gene: TRBD1
clone size: -
CDR3 DNA: TGCAGTGCCAAGACCGGGACAGGCATGCACGAGCAGTACTTC
CDR3 protein: CSAKTGTGMHEQYF

J gene: TRBJ1-2
V gene: TRBV10-3
D gene: -
clone size: many
CDR3 DNA: TGTGCCATCAGCGTTGAGACACTCTATGGCTACACCTTC
CDR3 protein: CAISVETLYGYTF

J gene: TRBJ2-7
V gene: TRBV15
D gene: TRBD1
clone size: -
CDR3 DNA: TGTGCCACCAGCAGGCACCCGCGGGACAGGGGGCGGTACGAGCAGTACTTC
CDR3 protein: CATSRHPRDRGRYEQYF

J gene: TRBJ2-4
V gene: TRBV2
D gene: -
clone size: -
CDR3 DNA: TGTGCCAGCAGTCCCCCACGGGGTGGGGGAAACATTCAGTACTTC
CDR3 protein: CASSPPRGGGNIQYF

J gene: TRBJ2-7
V gene: TRBV27
D gene: TRBD1
clone size: -
CDR3 DNA: TGTGCCAGCAGTTTCTTGGACAGGGGTATCGACGAGCAGTACTTC
CDR3 protein: CASSFLDRGIDEQYF

J gene: TRBJ2-7
V gene: TRBV6-1
D gene: -
clone size: many
CDR3 DNA: TGTGCCAGCAGTGTAGGCCGAGCCTACGAGCAGTACTTC
CDR3 protein: CASSVGRAYEQYF

J gene: TRBJ1-5
V gene: TRBV2
D gene: TRBD1
clone size: many
CDR3 DNA: TGTGCCAGCAGGACAGACAGGGGAAGCAATCAGCCCCAGCATTTT
CDR3 protein: CASRTDRGSNQPQHF

J gene: TRBJ2-4
V gene: TRBV24-1
D gene: TRBD2
clone size: few
CDR3 DNA: TGTGCCACCAGTGATGACGGCAGTGGGGAGGGAAACATTCAGTACTTC
CDR3 protein: CATSDDGSGEGNIQYF

J gene: TRBJ1-5
V gene: TRBV6-2/TRBV6-3
D gene: -
clone size: many
CDR3 DNA: TGTGCCAGCAGTTACTCCGGGACTCAAACCCCTTGGACCAATCAGCCCCAGCATTTT
CDR3 protein: CASSYSGTQTPWTNQPQHF

J gene: TRBJ2-2
V gene: TRBV12-3/TRBV12-4
D gene: -
clone size: -
CDR3 DNA: TGTGCCAGCAGTTTAACAGAGGGGGCCGGGGAGCTGTTTTTT
CDR3 protein: CASSLTEGAGELFF

J gene: TRBJ2-6
V gene: TRBV6-1
D gene: -
clone size: many
CDR3 DNA: TGTGCCAGCAGCGACGCGGTCTCTGGGGCCAACGTCCTGACTTTC
CDR3 protein: CASSDAVSGANVLTF

J gene: TRBJ2-7
V gene: TRBV29-1
D gene: -
clone size: many
CDR3 DNA: TGCAGCGTTGAAGATCTTAAAGGGGGAGAGCAGTACTTC
CDR3 protein: CSVEDLKGGEQYF

J gene: TRBJ2-4
V gene: TRBV6-1
D gene: -
clone size: -
CDR3 DNA: TGTGCCAGCAGGAACAGGGTATCCGGCAAAAACATTCAGTACTTC
CDR3 protein: CASRNRVSGKNIQYF

J gene: TRBJ1-3
V gene: TRBV30
D gene: -
clone size: -
CDR3 DNA: TGTGCCTGGTCCCCCGGCTCCCAACCTGGAAACACCATATATTTT
CDR3 protein: CAWSPGSQPGNTIYF

J gene: TRBJ1-5
V gene: TRBV24-1
D gene: -
clone size: many
CDR3 DNA: TGTGCCACCAGTGATTTGGGGACACCCTTTCCCCAGCATTTT
CDR3 protein: CATSDLGTPFPQHF

J gene: TRBJ2-2
V gene: TRBV6-1
D gene: TRBD2
clone size: many
CDR3 DNA: TGTGCCAGCAGTGAAAGAGGAGGACTAGCGGCGAACACCGGGGAGCTGTTTTTT
CDR3 protein: CASSERGGLAANTGELFF

J gene: TRBJ2-2
V gene: TRBV7-6
D gene: TRBD2
clone size: -
CDR3 DNA: TGTGCCAGCAGCTCAACACCAACCGGGGAGGGGCCCGGGGAGCTGTTTTTT
CDR3 protein: CASSSTPTGEGPGELFF

J gene: TRBJ1-1
V gene: TRBV12-3/TRBV12-4
D gene: -
clone size: many
CDR3 DNA: TGTGCCAGCAGTTCGGCGGGCAGAGCTGAAGCTTTCTTT
CDR3 protein: CASSSAGRAEAFF

J gene: TRBJ1-1
V gene: TRBV7-9
D gene: -
clone size: many
CDR3 DNA: TGTGCCAGCAGCTTAGAAGAGGCGAACACTGAAGCTTTCTTT
CDR3 protein: CASSLEEANTEAFF

J gene: TRBJ1-2
V gene: TRBV5-6
D gene: TRBD1
clone size: many
CDR3 DNA: TGTGCCAGCAGTCGAGACAGGGGGGATTATGGCTACACCTTC
CDR3 protein: CASSRDRGDYGYTF

J gene: TRBJ1-1
V gene: TRBV6-4
D gene: TRBD1
clone size: -
CDR3 DNA: TGTGCCAGCAGTGACCCTCAGACAGGGTCGAACACTGAAGCTTTCTTT
CDR3 protein: CASSDPQTGSNTEAFF

J gene: TRBJ2-4
V gene: TRBV3-1
D gene: -
clone size: -
CDR3 DNA: TGTGCCAGCAGCCCGGGGCCGGAATTGCTAGCCAAAAACATTAAGTACTTC
CDR3 protein: CASSPGPELLAKNIKYF

J gene: TRBJ1-1
V gene: TRBV19
D gene: -
clone size: many
CDR3 DNA: TGTGCCAGTACGGAGTCCAACACTGAAGCTTTCTTT
CDR3 protein: CASTESNTEAFF